This paragraph covers one T cell receptor (beta chain) sequence. The junction differs from germline at one of its ends, possibly a read error. The authors' processing: Nucleated cell number was recorded as an estimate derived from reference gene primer amplification. The method was immunoSEQ multiplex PCR; TCRdb's version includes in-frame clones alone and lacks a portion of them. The DNA was the basis for D and trimming; V, J and clone size are from that table. The sample yields about 160,000 clones, around 82% seen once. This sample is drawn from a study of blood T cell repertoires in COVID-19. Study summary: PBMCs, B-cell-depleted T cells, or T cells were the source of the cDNA or gDNA that made up the material.

Recovered participants had two consecutive negative NP/OP PCR tests, healthcare professional clearance, or symptom resolution. The TCR sequence derives from a man aged 55 to 70 who had recovered from COVID-19. The sequencing sample was made of PBMCs or T cells enriched from blood (not recorded which).

The CDR3 DNA reads TGTGCCAGCAGTTTGTGGTCAGGGGGCGCCGGGATTTTC. This codes for CASSLWSGGAGIF. The chain uses TRBV28 and TRBJ1-2; 8 positions agree with TRBD1. CDR1 MDHEN and CDR2 SYDVKM come from the germline V gene. The CDR3 is 13 amino acids.